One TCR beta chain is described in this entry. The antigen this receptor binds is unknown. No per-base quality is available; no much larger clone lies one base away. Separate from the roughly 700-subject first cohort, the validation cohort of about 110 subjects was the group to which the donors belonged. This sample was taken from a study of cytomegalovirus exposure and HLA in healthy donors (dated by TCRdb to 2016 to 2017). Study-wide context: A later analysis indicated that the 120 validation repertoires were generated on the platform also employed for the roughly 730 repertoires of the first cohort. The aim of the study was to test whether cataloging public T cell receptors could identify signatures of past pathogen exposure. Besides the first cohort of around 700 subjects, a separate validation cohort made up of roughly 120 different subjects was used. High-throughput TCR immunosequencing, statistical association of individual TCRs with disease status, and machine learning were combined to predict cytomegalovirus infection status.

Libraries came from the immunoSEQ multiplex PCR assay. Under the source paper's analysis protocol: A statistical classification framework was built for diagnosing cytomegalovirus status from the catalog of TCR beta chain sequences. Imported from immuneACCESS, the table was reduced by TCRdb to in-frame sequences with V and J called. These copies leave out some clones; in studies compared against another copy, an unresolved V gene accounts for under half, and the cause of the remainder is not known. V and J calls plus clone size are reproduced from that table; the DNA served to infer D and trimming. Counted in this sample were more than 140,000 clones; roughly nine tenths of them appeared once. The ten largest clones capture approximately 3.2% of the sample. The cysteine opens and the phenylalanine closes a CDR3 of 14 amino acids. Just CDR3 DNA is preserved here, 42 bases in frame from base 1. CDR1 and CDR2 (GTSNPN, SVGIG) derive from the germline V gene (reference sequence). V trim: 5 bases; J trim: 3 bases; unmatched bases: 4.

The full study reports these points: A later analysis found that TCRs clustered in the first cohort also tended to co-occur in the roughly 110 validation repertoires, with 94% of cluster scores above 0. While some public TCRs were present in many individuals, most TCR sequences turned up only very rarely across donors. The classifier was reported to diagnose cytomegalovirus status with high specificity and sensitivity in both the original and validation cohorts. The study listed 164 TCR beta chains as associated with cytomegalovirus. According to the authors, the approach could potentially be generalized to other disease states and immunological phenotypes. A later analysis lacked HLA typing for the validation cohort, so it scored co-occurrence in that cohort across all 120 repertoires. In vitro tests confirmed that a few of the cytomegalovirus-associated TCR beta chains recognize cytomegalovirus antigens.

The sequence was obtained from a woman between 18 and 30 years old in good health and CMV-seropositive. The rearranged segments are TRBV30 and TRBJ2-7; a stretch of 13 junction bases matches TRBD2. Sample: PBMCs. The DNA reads TGTGCCTGGGGGGGACTAGCGGGATACTACGAGCAGTACTTC. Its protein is CAWGGLAGYYEQYF.